These T cell receptor beta chains were read from a single sample in a study of control samples from healthy donors and cancer patients. Method: immunoSEQ multiplex PCR; TCRdb's copy keeps in-frame clones and lacks some. Among just over 150,000 clones listed, about 90% were seen once. Sequencing was performed on blood. These receptor sequences come from a man younger than 40 in good health. Each CDR3 is given without its conserved first and last residue. Each record gives: clone size, V gene, J gene, CDR3 protein. The size field is filled for only some rows; it gives once, few, many or a size class.

NA	TRBV11-3	TRBJ2-7	ASSLGRLYEQY
NA	TRBV29-1	TRBJ2-5	SAASGGGGTQY
few	TRBV4-2	TRBJ1-1	ASSRLRAETEAF
NA	TRBV4-2	TRBJ2-5	ASSQVGGVLQETQY
NA	TRBV5-1	TRBJ2-1	ASSLVSTYNEQF
NA	TRBV28	TRBJ1-5	ASSFTNQPQH
NA	TRBV28	TRBJ1-2	ASRPPGTRYGYT
NA	TRBV11-2	TRBJ1-2	ASSLQGATNYGYT
NA	TRBV29-1	TRBJ1-1	SVEDLISPHTEAF
NA	TRBV15	TRBJ2-7	ATSRDLVANEQY
NA	TRBV25-1	TRBJ1-6	ASSEFARGDSPLH
NA	TRBV3-1/TRBV3-2	TRBJ2-5	ASRTSWETQY
NA	TRBV5-1	TRBJ2-7	ASRYRDTGYEQY
NA	TRBV29-1	TRBJ2-1	SVAPITYNEQF
NA	TRBV6-5	TRBJ2-7	ASTVPGGFNEQY
NA	TRBV6-5	TRBJ2-7	ATRSPHRGHEQY
NA	TRBV9	TRBJ2-4	ASSVAGGTLAKNIQY
NA	TRBV7-8	TRBJ2-1	ASSRRTELYNEQF
NA	TRBV30	TRBJ2-7	AWRPLTGGPYEQY
NA	TRBV19	TRBJ2-7	ASSNFLGAYEQY
NA	TRBV3-1/TRBV3-2	TRBJ1-1	ASSQAGQGHTEAF
NA	TRBV6-5	TRBJ1-4	ATPPHRGSDEKLF
NA	TRBV6-6	TRBJ1-3	ASSPRTGNTIY
NA	TRBV5-1	TRBJ2-5	ASSSLLADQETQY
NA	TRBV6-7	TRBJ2-6	ASSYPNRDGANVLT
NA	TRBV28	TRBJ1-1	ASSQDRGPVNTEAF
NA	TRBV28	TRBJ1-2	ASSGSRVYGYT
NA	TRBV5-1	TRBJ2-5	ASSLGDRKQETQY
NA	TRBV15	TRBJ2-7	ATSSRREGPYEQY
NA	TRBV15	TRBJ2-1	ATSRAGTSGHNEQF
once	TRBV6-2/TRBV6-3	TRBJ2-3	ASSPPAYTQY
NA	TRBV18	TRBJ1-4	ASSLRDTSTNEKLF
NA	TRBV3-1/TRBV3-2	TRBJ2-1	ASSPSGTSGSSYYNEQF
NA	TRBV18	TRBJ2-2	ASSPRTSLNTGELF
NA	TRBV15	TRBJ2-5	ATSPRRGQETQY
NA	TRBV7-9	TRBJ1-2	ASSRVDRRRDGYT